Shown below are 30 T cell receptor beta chains from a single sample sequenced in a study of T cells after yellow fever vaccination. TCRdb called the 5' RACE reads again in MiXCR, with one record for every CDR3 protein. The sample carries 500,000 to 650,000 distinct CDR3 sequences, 13% recorded once. The material was PBMCs, obtained on the day of the yellow fever booster vaccination. These TCRs come from a man younger than 40 who received the YFV17D yellow fever vaccine.

The V gene is TRBV3-1, the J gene TRBJ1-4; no clear D gene. This CDR3 is 17 amino acids long. Germline V gene data show CDR1 as LGHDT and CDR2 as YNNKEL (reference sequence). Trimming took 0 bases from V and 1 from J, leaving 12 bases between them. The CDR3: CASSQDRKFQTNEKLFF. The CDR3 DNA follows: TGTGCCAGCAGCCAAGATCGCAAGTTCCAAACTAATGAAAAACTGTTTTTT. Using reference TRBV3-1 and TRBJ1-4 for the parts outside the CDR3, the full variable domain is DTAVSQTPKYLVTQMGNDKSIKCEQNLGHDTMYWYKQDSKKFLKIMFSYNNKELIINETVPNRFSPKSPDKAHLNLHINSLELGDSAVYFCASSQDRKFQTNEKLFFGSGTQLSVL.

J is TRBJ2-2 and V is TRBV20-1, with unresolved D. V lost 1 base and J 3 bases, leaving 9 bases between the germline ends. In germline, CDR1 is DFQATT, CDR2 SNEGSKA (reference sequence). The CDR3 consists of 14 residues. In DNA form, the CDR3 reads TGCAGTGCTAGAGGATTACGTTACACCGGGGAGCTGTTTTTT. Translating it yields CSARGLRYTGELFF.

There are a few counts of this clonotype. One end of the junction is discordant with germline, which a read error may explain. The chain joins TRBV7-7 to TRBJ2-3, with 10 bases fitting TRBD2. Per germline, CDR1 SSHAT and CDR2 FNYEAQ (reference sequence). The CDR3 length is 15 residues. The DNA of the CDR3 is TGTGCTAGCAGCCGCACGAATAGCGGGGGGGATACGCAGTATTTT. Protein product: CASSRTNSGGDTQYF.

The rearrangement uses TRBV28 and TRBJ1-1, with D tentatively TRBD1 (6 bases). CDR3 length: 16 amino acids. Trimming pared 2 bases from V and 4 bases from J, leaving 17 bases between. Germline lookup yields CDR1 MDHEN and CDR2 SYDVKM. CDR3: CASSLGLQGGTTEAFF. CDR3 DNA: TGTGCCAGCAGTTTAGGGTTACAGGGAGGGACCACTGAAGCTTTCTTT.

The chain links TRBV28 to TRBJ2-7; D call uncertain. V lost 4 bases and J 6 bases, leaving 16 bases between the germline ends. Germline assignment: CDR1 MDHEN and CDR2 SYDVKM. The CDR3 loop spans 14 amino acids. CDR3 amino acids: CASSSSDWIREQYF. Here the CDR3 DNA reads TGTGCCAGCAGTTCTTCCGACTGGATACGCGAGCAGTACTTC.

V usage is TRBV5-1 and J usage is TRBJ2-3, with D possibly being TRBD2 (5 bases). CDR3 length: 15 residues. Germline CDR1 SGHRS, CDR2 YFSETQ. V dropped 0 bases and J dropped 5 bases, with 13 bases sitting between them. This CDR3 is CASSLVWESGDTQYF. CDR3 nucleotides: TGCGCCAGCAGCTTGGTGTGGGAGTCCGGAGATACGCAGTATTTT. Supplemented by reference TRBV5-1 and TRBJ2-3, the full variable domain reads KAGVTQTPRYLIKTRGQQVTLSCSPISGHRSVSWYQQTPGQGLQFLFEYFSETQRNKGNFPGRFSGRQFSNSRSEMNVSTLELGDSALYLCASSLVWESGDTQYFGPGTRLTVL.

CDR3 sequence (DNA): TGTGCCAGTATTGGGTTAGGACTAGCGGAGGAGCAGTTCTTC. Its translation is CASIGLGLAEEQFF. The V call is TRBV19, the J call TRBJ2-1; 10 bases map to TRBD2. Germline V gene sequence: CDR1 LNHDA, CDR2 SQIVND (reference sequence). The V segment lost 7 bases and the J segment 10 bases; nucleotides outside the gene matches: 10. The CDR3 contains 14 residues.

This clonotype has more than one count but fewer than ten. V is TRBV6-1 and J is TRBJ2-3; possibly TRBD1 for D (5 bases). V was trimmed by 8 bases and J by 2 bases, leaving 20 bases between them. Germline CDR1 is MNHNS and CDR2 is SASEGT. CDR3 length: 16 amino acids. CDR3 sequence reads: CASAGSAGIYTDTQYF. CDR3 in DNA: TGTGCCAGCGCCGGGTCTGCAGGGATATACACAGATACGCAGTATTTT.

This clonotype occurred a few times. This chain connects TRBV7-8 to TRBJ2-1; D perhaps matches TRBD2 (6 bases). Trimming took 4 bases from V and 6 from J, leaving 19 bases between them. The CDR3 loop spans 16 amino acids. The germline V gene encodes CDR1 SGHVS and CDR2 FQNEAQ. The CDR3 reads CASSSRLVSASNEQFF. CDR3 bases: TGTGCCAGCAGCTCCCGACTAGTTTCCGCTTCCAATGAGCAGTTCTTC.

This clonotype has only a few counts. The chain couples TRBV14 to TRBJ2-2; D perhaps matches TRBD1 (6 bases). This CDR3 region has 16 residues. Germline lookup yields CDR1 SGHDN and CDR2 FVKESK. V dropped 6 bases and J dropped 5 bases, with 19 bases sitting between them. The CDR3 loop reads CASSLGHLGWTGELFF. As DNA, the CDR3 is TGTGCCAGCAGTCTGGGACACCTAGGGTGGACCGGGGAGCTGTTTTTT.

The chain has TRBV2 and TRBJ1-1; maybe TRBD1 (5 bases). Trimming shortened V by 4 bases and J by 9 bases, and 12 bases separated the two germline ends. The CDR3 totals 12 residues. Per the germline V gene, CDR1 is SNHLY and CDR2 is FYNNEI. CDR3 sequence: CASSAPGRKAFF. The CDR3 DNA follows: TGTGCCAGCAGTGCCCCAGGGAGGAAAGCTTTCTTT.

This clonotype has only a few counts. V usage is TRBV6-5 and J usage is TRBJ2-4; D remains ambiguous. The CDR3 runs 15 residues. V lost 0 bases and J lost 7, with 13 bases in between. Germline CDR1 reads MNHEY; CDR2 reads SVGAGI. The chain's CDR3 is CASSYSLDQTNIQYF. The CDR3 coding sequence is TGTGCCAGCAGTTACTCCCTGGACCAGACTAACATTCAGTACTTC.

This clonotype was observed a few times. The V gene is TRBV5-1, the J gene TRBJ2-3; D is possibly TRBD2 (5 bases). Looked up from germline, CDR1 is SGHRS and CDR2 is YFSETQ. The CDR3 extends over 14 amino acids. Trimming removed 0 bases from V and 5 bases from J, with 10 bases in between. Here the CDR3 reads CASSLEGGGDTQYF. In DNA, the CDR3 is TGCGCCAGCAGCTTGGAAGGCGGAGGAGATACGCAGTATTTT.

This clonotype was recorded a few times. CDR3 protein: CASSQESGTSLHNEQFF. In DNA form, the CDR3 reads TGCGCCAGCAGCCAAGAATCAGGGACTAGCCTCCACAATGAGCAGTTCTTC. This chain connects TRBV4-3 to TRBJ2-1, with 9 bases fitting TRBD2. The CDR3 is 17 amino acids. The V gene's germline CDR1 is LGHNA and CDR2 YSLEER. Trimming took 0 bases from V and 5 from J; bases not matched to a gene: 8.

This clonotype was counted between two and nine times. The CDR3 DNA is TGTGCCAGCAGCCGCCCAGCGGTGACTGGGAATGAGCAGTTCTTC. It specifies CASSRPAVTGNEQFF. V usage is TRBV3-1 and J usage is TRBJ2-1; a weak D match, TRBD2 (5 bases). V was clipped by 4 bases and J by 7 bases, with 17 bases between them. Germline CDR1 is LGHDT and CDR2 is YNNKEL (reference sequence). CDR3 size: 15 residues.

In the case of this clonotype: A much larger clone lies one base from this, so it may be a read error. The rearrangement links TRBV12-3 or TRBV12-4 to TRBJ1-2; TRBD1 matches 7 bases. This CDR3 contains 14 residues. In nucleotides, the CDR3 is TGTGCCAGCAGGTCGGACAGGCGAATTCATGGCTGCACCTTC. Its translation: CASRSDRRIHGCTF.

This clonotype was counted once. The chain is built from TRBV4-3 and TRBJ1-1, with 9 nucleotides matching TRBD1. From germline, CDR1 is LGHNA and CDR2 YSLEER. This CDR3 spans 14 amino acids. V dropped 0 bases and J dropped 7; count of bases not matched to a gene: 3. CDR3 protein: CASSQEVDRGEAFF. The CDR3 DNA reads as TGCGCCAGCAGCCAAGAAGTGGACAGGGGTGAAGCTTTCTTT.

The V call is TRBV4-3, the J call TRBJ2-1, with 9 bases identical to TRBD1. The CDR3 has 15 amino acids. The junction had 9 bases not matched to a gene; V was cut back by 4 bases and J by 8 bases. Germline CDR1 LGHNA, CDR2 YSLEER. The CDR3 DNA reads TGCGCCAGCAGCCGGGAAATTACAGGGGGCGATGAGCAGTTCTTC. Translated, it gives CASSREITGGDEQFF.

As DNA, the CDR3 is TGTGCCAGCAGCCCAGCGGACAGAAGTGAGGATACGCAGTATTTT. Translated: CASSPADRSEDTQYF. The rearrangement joins TRBV7-9 to TRBJ2-3; tentatively, D is TRBD1 (6 bases). The V gene's germline CDR1 is SEHNR and CDR2 FQNEAQ (reference sequence). The V and J ends lost 5 bases and 6 bases respectively, with 18 bases between them. CDR3 length: 15 amino acids.

The chain is built from TRBV5-1 and TRBJ2-6; TRBD1 might be the D (6 bases). The CDR3 runs to 17 residues. Trimming shortened V by 0 bases and J by 3 bases, and 13 bases separated the two germline ends. The germline gives CDR1 SGHRS, CDR2 YFSETQ. CDR3 nucleotide sequence: TGCGCCAGCAGCTTGGGAGCGACAGGCAGTGGGGCCAACGTCCTGACTTTC. Translated: CASSLGATGSGANVLTF.

The chain joins TRBV19 to TRBJ2-1; D is unclear. Germline CDR1 is LNHDA and CDR2 is SQIVND (reference sequence). Trimming cost V 8 bases and J 7 bases, with 21 bases left between them. The CDR3 has 15 residues. The CDR3 loop is CASHNPGDDGNEQFF. CDR3 in DNA: TGTGCCAGTCACAATCCCGGCGATGACGGTAATGAGCAGTTCTTC.

This chain joins TRBV5-1 and TRBJ2-7, with a possible D match to TRBD2 (6 bases). This CDR3 comprises 12 residues. Germline V gene data show CDR1 as SGHRS and CDR2 as YFSETQ. Trimming shortened V by 8 bases and J by 1 base, and 10 bases separated the two germline ends. CDR3 loop: CASSGASYEQYF. CDR3 DNA: TGCGCCAGTAGCGGAGCTTCCTACGAGCAGTACTTC.

This clonotype was picked up a small number of times. This chain links TRBV20-1 with TRBJ2-3; D call uncertain. Looked up from germline, CDR1 is DFQATT and CDR2 is SNEGSKA (reference sequence). Trimming took 0 bases from V and 3 from J, leaving 10 bases between them. The CDR3 contains 14 residues. The CDR3 loop reads CSARDAGFTDTQYF. CDR3 DNA: TGCAGTGCTAGAGATGCCGGGTTTACAGATACGCAGTATTTT.

For the CDR3, the DNA is TGTGCCACCAGCAGCCCCCCTTCGGGTAGAGTGGCCGGGGAGCTGTTTTTT. Amino acid sequence: CATSSPPSGRVAGELFF. V gene TRBV15 combines with J gene TRBJ2-2, with D unclear. Trimming cost V 3 bases and J 6 bases, with 20 bases left between them. The germline V gene has CDR1 LNHNV and CDR2 YYDKDF (reference sequence). The CDR3 is made up of 17 amino acids.

The chain joins TRBV9 to TRBJ2-2; D is undetermined. The CDR3 contains 13 residues. The V end lost 2 bases, the J end lost 6 bases, and 8 bases lay between the germline ends. The V gene's germline CDR1 is SGDLS and CDR2 YYNGEE. CDR3 DNA: TGTGCCAGCAGCGTCGGCTCACCCGGGGAGCTGTTTTTT. It is translated as CASSVGSPGELFF.

This clonotype was seen at least ten times. One end of the junction varies from germline; a read error may be responsible. The rearrangement uses TRBV5-1 and TRBJ2-7; D possibly matches TRBD1 or TRBD2 (5 bases each). The CDR3 runs to 14 residues. Germline V lookup: CDR1 SGHRS, CDR2 YFSETQ. The CDR3 sequence: CASSLGASGYEQYF. The DNA of the CDR3 is TGTGCCAGCAGCTTAGGGGCCAGCGGCTACGAGCAGTACTTC.

The genes are TRBV19 and TRBJ2-7; 10 bases are shared with TRBD1. The germline gives CDR1 LNHDA, CDR2 SQIVND (reference sequence). CDR3 length equals 19 residues. After removal of 1 base from V and 0 bases from J, the junction contained 12 bases not matched to a gene. The CDR3 sequence: CASSIGALGTGVLSYEQYF. In DNA, the CDR3 is TGTGCCAGTAGTATAGGCGCCTTGGGGACAGGGGTCCTCTCCTACGAGCAGTACTTC.

There are many counts of this clonotype. For the CDR3, the DNA is TGTGCCAGCAGTCACACAGGAGAAAATCAGCCCCAGCATTTT. It encodes CASSHTGENQPQHF. The gene calls are TRBV12-3 or TRBV12-4 and TRBJ1-5; a weak D match, TRBD1 (5 bases). With 5 bases removed from V and 4 bases from J, the gap between germline ends came to 12 bases. The CDR3 totals 14 residues.

This chain joins TRBV7-2 and TRBJ1-5, with D uncertain. The germline V gene encodes CDR1 SGHTA and CDR2 FQGNSA. The CDR3 runs 13 residues. Between the trimmed V and J ends, which lost 4 bases and 5 bases, there was a span of 9 bases. The CDR3 coding sequence is TGTGCCAGCAGCTCCCATGGGGATCAGCCCCAGCATTTT. It yields the protein CASSSHGDQPQHF.

The chain couples TRBV20-1 to TRBJ2-1; possibly TRBD1 for D (6 bases). The germline V gene has CDR1 DFQATT and CDR2 SNEGSKA (reference sequence). This CDR3 has 15 residues. V gave up 5 bases and J gave up 8 bases, with 22 bases separating them. The DNA of the CDR3 is TGCAGTGCTCCCGCAGGGACATCACTCCGACATGAGCAGTTCTTC. This codes for CSAPAGTSLRHEQFF.